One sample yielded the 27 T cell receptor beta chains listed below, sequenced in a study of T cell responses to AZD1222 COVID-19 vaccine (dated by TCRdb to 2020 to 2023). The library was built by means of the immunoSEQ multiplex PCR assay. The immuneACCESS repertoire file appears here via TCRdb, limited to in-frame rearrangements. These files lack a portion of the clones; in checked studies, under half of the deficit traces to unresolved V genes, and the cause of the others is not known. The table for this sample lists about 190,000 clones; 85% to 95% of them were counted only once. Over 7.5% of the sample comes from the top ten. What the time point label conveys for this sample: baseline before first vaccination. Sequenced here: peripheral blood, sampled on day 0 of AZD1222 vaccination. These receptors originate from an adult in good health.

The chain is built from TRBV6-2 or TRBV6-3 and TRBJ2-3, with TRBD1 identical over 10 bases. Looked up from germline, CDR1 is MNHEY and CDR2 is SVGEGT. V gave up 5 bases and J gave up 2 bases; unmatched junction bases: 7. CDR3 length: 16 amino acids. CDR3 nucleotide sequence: TGTGCCAGCAGTCACCGGGACAGGGGCCTCACAGATACGCAGTATTTT. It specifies CASSHRDRGLTDTQYF.

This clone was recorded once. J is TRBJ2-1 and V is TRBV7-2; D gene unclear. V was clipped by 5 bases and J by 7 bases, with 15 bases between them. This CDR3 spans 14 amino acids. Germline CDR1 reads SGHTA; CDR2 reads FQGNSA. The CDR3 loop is CASSQYTSRNEQFF. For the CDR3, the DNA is TGTGCCAGCAGCCAGTACACGAGTAGGAATGAGCAGTTCTTC.

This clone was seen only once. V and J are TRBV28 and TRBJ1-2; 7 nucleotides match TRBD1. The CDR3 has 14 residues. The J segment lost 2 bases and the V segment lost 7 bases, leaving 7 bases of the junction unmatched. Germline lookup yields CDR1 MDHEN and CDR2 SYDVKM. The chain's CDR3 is CASKTGPPNYGYTF. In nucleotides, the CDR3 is TGTGCCAGCAAGACAGGGCCCCCAAACTATGGCTACACCTTC.

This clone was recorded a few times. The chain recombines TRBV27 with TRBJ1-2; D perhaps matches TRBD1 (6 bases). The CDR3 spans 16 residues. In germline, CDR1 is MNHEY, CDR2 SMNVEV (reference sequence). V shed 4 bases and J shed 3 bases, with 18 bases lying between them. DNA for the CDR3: TGTGCCAGCAGTTCCCGTGGACAGCATAGAGACTATGGCTACACCTTC. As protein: CASSSRGQHRDYGYTF.

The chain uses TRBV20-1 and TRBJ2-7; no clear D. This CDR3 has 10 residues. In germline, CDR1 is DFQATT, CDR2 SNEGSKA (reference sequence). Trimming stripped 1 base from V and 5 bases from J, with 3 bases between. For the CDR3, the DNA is TGCAGTGCTAGAGCCGACGAGCAGTACTTC. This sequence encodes CSARADEQYF.

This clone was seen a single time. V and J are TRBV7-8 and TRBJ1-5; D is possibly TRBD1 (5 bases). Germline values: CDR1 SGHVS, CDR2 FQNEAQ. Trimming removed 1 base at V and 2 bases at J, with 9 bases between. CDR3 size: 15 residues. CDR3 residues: CASSLGGFGNQPQHF. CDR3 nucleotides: TGTGCCAGCAGCTTAGGGGGGTTTGGCAATCAGCCCCAGCATTTT.

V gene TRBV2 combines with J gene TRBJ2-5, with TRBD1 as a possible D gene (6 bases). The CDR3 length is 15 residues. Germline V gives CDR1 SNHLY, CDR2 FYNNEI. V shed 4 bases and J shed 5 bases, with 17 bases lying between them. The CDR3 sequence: CASSGGFRGAETQYF. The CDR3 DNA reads TGTGCCAGCAGTGGCGGGTTCAGGGGCGCGGAGACCCAGTACTTC.

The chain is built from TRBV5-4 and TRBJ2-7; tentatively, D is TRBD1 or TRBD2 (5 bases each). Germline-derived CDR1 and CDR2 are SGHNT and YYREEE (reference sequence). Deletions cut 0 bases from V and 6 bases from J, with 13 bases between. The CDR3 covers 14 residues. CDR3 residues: CASSLEGDLGEQYF. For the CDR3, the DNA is TGTGCCAGCAGCTTGGAAGGGGACCTTGGCGAGCAGTACTTC.

The CDR3 sequence is CAISESKGELFF. DNA for the CDR3: TGTGCCATCAGTGAGTCAAAGGGGGAGCTGTTTTTT. V is TRBV10-3 and J is TRBJ2-2; no clear D gene. The CDR3 is 12 amino acids. Germline V gene sequence: CDR1 ENHRY, CDR2 SYGVKD. Trimming took off 0 bases at V and 8 bases at J, with 4 bases between the two ends.

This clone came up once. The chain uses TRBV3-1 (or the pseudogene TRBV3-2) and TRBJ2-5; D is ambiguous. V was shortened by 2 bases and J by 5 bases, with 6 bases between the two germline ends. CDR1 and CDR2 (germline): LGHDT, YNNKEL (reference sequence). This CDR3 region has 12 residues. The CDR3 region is CASSQIVETQYF. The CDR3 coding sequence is TGTGCCAGCAGCCAAATCGTGGAGACCCAGTACTTC.

The CDR3 DNA sequence: TGCGCCAGCAGCCAAGATTCCCCGCTGTTCTCTGGAAACACCATATATTTT. It yields the protein CASSQDSPLFSGNTIYF. The V and J genes are TRBV4-1 and TRBJ1-3; D gene unclear. V dropped 0 bases and J dropped 0 bases, with 12 bases sitting between them. Germline V gene data show CDR1 as MGHRA and CDR2 as YSYEKL. This CDR3 is 17 amino acids long.

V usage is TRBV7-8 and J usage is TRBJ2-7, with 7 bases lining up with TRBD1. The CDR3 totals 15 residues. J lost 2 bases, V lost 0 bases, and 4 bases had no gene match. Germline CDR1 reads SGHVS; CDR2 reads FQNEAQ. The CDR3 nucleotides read TGTGCCAGCAGCTTAGCGCACAGGGGTCCCTACGAGCAGTACTTC. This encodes CASSLAHRGPYEQYF.

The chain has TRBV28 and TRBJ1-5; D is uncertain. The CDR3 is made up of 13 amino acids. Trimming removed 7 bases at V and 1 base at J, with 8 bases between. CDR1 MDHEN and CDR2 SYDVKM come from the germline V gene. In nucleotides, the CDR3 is TGTGCCAGCAATACGGACAGCAATCAGCCCCAGCATTTT. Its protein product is CASNTDSNQPQHF.

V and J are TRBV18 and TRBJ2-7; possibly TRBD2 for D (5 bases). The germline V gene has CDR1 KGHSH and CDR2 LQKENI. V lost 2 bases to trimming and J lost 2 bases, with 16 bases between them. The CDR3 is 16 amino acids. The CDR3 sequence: CASSPARGGSTYEQYF. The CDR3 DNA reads TGTGCCAGCTCACCAGCCCGCGGCGGGTCTACCTACGAGCAGTACTTC.

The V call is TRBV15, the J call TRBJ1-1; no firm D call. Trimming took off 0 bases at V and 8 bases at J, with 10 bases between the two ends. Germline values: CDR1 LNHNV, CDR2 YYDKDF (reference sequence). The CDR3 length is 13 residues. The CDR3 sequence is CATSRDRDREAFF. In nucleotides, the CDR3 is TGTGCCACCAGCAGAGATCGGGATCGGGAAGCTTTCTTT.

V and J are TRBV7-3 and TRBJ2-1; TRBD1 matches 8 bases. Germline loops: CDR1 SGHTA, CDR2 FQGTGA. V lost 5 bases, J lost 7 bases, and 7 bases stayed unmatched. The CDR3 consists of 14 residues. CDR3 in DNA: TGTGCCAGCAGCGAGGACAGGGTGTTGAATGAGCAGTTCTTC. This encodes CASSEDRVLNEQFF. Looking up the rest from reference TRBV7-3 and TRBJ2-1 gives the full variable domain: GAGVSQTPSNKVTEKGKYVELRCDPISGHTALYWYRQSLGQGPEFLIYFQGTGAADDSGLPNDRFFAVRPEGSVSTLKIQRTERGDSAVYLCASSEDRVLNEQFFGPGTRLTVL.

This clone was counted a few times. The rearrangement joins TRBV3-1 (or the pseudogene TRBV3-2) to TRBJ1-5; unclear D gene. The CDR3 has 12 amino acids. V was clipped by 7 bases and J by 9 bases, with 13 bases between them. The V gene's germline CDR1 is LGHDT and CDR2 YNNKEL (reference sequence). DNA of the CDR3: TGTGCCAGCACCCTGGCCGGAGGGCCCCAGCATTTT. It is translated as CASTLAGGPQHF.

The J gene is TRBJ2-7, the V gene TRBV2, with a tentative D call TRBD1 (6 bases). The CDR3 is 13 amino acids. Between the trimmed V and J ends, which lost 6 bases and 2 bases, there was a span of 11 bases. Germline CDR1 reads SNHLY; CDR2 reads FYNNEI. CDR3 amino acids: CASSWTEPYEQYF. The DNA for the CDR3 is TGTGCCAGCAGCTGGACAGAACCCTACGAGCAGTACTTC.

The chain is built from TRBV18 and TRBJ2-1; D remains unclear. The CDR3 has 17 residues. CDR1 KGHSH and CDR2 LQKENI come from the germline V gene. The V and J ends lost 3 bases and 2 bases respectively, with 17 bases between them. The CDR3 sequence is CASSPKSVGTTYNEQFF. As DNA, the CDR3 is TGTGCCAGCTCACCGAAATCCGTAGGAACCACCTACAATGAGCAGTTCTTC.

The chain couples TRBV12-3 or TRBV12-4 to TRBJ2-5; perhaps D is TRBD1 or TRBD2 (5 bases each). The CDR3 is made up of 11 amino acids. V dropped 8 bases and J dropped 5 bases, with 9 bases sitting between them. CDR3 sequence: CASGWGETQYF. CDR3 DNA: TGTGCCAGCGGGTGGGGGGAGACCCAGTACTTC.

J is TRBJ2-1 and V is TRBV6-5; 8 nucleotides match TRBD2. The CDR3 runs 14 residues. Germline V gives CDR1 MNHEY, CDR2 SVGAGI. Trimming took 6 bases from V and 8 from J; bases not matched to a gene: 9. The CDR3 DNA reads TGTGCCAGCAGCAGGAAGCGGGAGTTTGATGAGCAGTTCTTC. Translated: CASSRKREFDEQFF.

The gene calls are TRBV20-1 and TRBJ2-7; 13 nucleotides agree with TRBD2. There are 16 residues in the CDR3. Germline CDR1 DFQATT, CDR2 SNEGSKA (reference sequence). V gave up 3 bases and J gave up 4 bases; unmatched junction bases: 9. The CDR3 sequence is CSASGLAGVLGYEQYF. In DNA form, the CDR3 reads TGCAGTGCTAGTGGACTAGCGGGGGTCCTAGGATACGAGCAGTACTTC.

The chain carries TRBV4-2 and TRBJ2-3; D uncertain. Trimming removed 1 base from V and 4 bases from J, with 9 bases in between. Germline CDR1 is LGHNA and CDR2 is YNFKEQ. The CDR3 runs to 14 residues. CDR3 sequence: CASSQVVGSDTQYF. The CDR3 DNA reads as TGTGCCAGCAGCCAAGTAGTTGGTTCAGATACGCAGTATTTT.

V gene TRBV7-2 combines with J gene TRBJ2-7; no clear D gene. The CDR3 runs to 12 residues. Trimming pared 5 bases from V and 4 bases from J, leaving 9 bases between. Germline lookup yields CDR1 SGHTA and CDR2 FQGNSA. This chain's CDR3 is CASSPNRYEQYF. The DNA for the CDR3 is TGTGCCAGCAGCCCAAATCGGTACGAGCAGTACTTC.

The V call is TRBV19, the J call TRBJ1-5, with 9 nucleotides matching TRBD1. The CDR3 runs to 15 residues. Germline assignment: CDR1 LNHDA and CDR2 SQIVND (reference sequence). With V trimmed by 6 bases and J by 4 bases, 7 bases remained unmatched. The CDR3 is CASRNWTGANQPQHF. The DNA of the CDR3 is TGTGCCAGTAGAAACTGGACAGGGGCAAATCAGCCCCAGCATTTT.

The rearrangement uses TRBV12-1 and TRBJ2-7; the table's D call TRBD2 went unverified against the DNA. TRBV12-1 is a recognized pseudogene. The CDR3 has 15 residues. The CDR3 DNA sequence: TGTGCCAGCAGCTTCCCGATAGCGGGGCGCTACGAGCAGTACTTC. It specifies CASSFPIAGRYEQYF.

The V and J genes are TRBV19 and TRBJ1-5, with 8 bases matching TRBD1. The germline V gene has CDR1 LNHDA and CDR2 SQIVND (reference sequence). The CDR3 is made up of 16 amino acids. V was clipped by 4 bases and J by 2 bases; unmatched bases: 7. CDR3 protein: CASSNKDRGGNQPQHF. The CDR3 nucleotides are TGTGCCAGTAGTAACAAAGACAGGGGAGGCAATCAGCCCCAGCATTTT.